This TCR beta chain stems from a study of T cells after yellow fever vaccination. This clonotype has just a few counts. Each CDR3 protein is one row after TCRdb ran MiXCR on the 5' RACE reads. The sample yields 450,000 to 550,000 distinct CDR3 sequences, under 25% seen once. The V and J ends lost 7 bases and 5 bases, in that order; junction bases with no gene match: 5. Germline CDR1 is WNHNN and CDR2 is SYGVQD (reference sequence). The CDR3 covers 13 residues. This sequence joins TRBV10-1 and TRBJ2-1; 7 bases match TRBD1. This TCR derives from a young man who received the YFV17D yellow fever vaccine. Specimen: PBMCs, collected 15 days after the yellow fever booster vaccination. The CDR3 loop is CASTDRMNNEQFF. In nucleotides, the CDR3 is TGCGCCAGCACGGACAGGATGAACAATGAGCAGTTCTTC.